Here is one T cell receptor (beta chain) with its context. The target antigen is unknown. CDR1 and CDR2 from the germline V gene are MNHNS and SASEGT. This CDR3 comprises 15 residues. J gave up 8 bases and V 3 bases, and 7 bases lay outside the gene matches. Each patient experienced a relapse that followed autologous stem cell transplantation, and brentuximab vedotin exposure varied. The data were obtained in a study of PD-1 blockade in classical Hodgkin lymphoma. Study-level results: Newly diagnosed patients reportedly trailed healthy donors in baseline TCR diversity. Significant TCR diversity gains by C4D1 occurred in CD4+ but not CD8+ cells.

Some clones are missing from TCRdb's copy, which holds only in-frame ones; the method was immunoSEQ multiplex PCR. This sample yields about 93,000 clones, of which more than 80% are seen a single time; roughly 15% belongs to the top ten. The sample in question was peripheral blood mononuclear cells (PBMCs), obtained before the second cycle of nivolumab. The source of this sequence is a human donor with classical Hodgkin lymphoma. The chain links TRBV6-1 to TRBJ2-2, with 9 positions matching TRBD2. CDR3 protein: CASSERTSASGELFF. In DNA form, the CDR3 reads TGTGCCAGCAGTGAGAGGACTAGCGCGTCGGGGGAGCTGTTTTTT.